In this sample, the clone carrying this TCR beta chain turned up a few times. Antigen: not known. This CDR3 contains 13 residues. After removal of 0 bases from V and 15 bases from J, the junction contained 6 bases not matched to a gene. Germline-derived CDR1 and CDR2 are DFQATT and SNEGSKA (reference sequence). After constant-region reverse-primer amplification, full-length variable regions underwent semi-nested PCR with Nested Universal Primer A. From the 5' RACE reads, TCRdb called clonotypes with MiXCR, one entry per CDR3 protein. The table has some 40,000 distinct CDR3 sequences, 29% seen once. CD4+CD45RO+CD25- cells were isolated as memory CD4+ T cells. Study-wide results and limits: Tumor Treg TCRs overlapped most with tumor naive CD4+ cells.

The chain couples TRBV20-1 to TRBJ2-1, with TRBD2 matching over 12 bases. The TCR was taken from a female donor with breast cancer. Sequencing was carried out using memory CD4+ T cells sorted from a lymph node. The sample's subset: memory CD4+ T cells, CD4+CD45RO+CD25-. The DNA for the CDR3 is TGCAGTGCTAGAGACCAGACTAGCGGGAGTATGTTCTTC. Encoded protein: CSARDQTSGSMFF.